These 18 T cell receptor beta chains share one sample of origin, sequenced in a study of prognosis after radiotherapy for stage I lung cancer (dated by TCRdb to the early 2020s). TCRdb names Illumina HiSeq 3000 as the instrument used. The TCR beta CDR3 region was amplified from genomic DNA by two rounds of multiplex PCR. In the first PCR round, primers specific to each TRBV and TRBJ gene were used, and the primer sequences were filed in Chinese patent CN105087789A. TCRdb passed the public sequencing reads through fastp at Q25 and MiXCR, retaining productive beta sequences. Entries are consolidated by CDR3 protein sequence, retaining the most common genes and DNA. Recorded for this sample are some 35,000 distinct CDR3 sequences; under 35% of them occurred a single time. The ten largest clones add up to around 16% of the sample. The sample was PBMCs, taken before or after stereotactic body radiation therapy (not recorded which). These receptors were collected from a donor aged 50 or older with non-small cell lung cancer.

As concerns this clonotype: At one end, the junction sequence differs from germline, possibly due to a read error. This chain connects TRBV19 to TRBJ1-4; D unclear. The germline V gene encodes CDR1 LNHDA and CDR2 SQIVND (reference sequence). The CDR3 loop spans 16 amino acids. CDR3 residues: CVSSGDLDLVNEKLFF. The CDR3 nucleotides read TGTGTCAGTAGTGGAGACCTGGACCTCGTAAATGAAAAACTGTTTTTT. Together with reference TRBV19 and TRBJ1-4, the CDR3 gives the full variable domain: DGGITQSPKYLFRKEGQNVTLSCEQNLNHDAMYWYRQDPGQGLRLIYYSQIVNDFQKGDIAEGYSVSREKKESFPLTVTSAQKNPTAFYLCVSSGDLDLVNEKLFFGSGTQLSVL.

Details on this clonotype: Given a much more abundant clone one base away, this may be a read error. The CDR3 DNA follows: TGTGCCAGCGGTACACAGGGGAGGGACAATCAGCCCCAGCATTTT. Its protein is CASGTQGRDNQPQHF. This rearrangement joins TRBV6-1 to TRBJ1-5, with 7 bases identical to TRBD1. The length of the CDR3 is 15 residues. Germline CDR1 MNHNS, CDR2 SASEGT. V gave up 8 bases and J gave up 3 bases; unmatched junction bases: 10.

This clonotype was counted at least ten times. The J gene is TRBJ2-1, the V gene TRBV28; 12 bases are shared with TRBD2. Trimming at V came to 5 bases and at J to 9 bases, leaving 8 bases not matched to a gene. The CDR3 has 15 amino acids. Per germline, CDR1 MDHEN and CDR2 SYDVKM. The CDR3 DNA reads TGTGCCAGCAGTATACAGACTAGCGGGAGACGTGAGCAGTTCTTC. Protein: CASSIQTSGRREQFF.

The sample holds a few counts of this clonotype. The chain is built from TRBV3-1 and TRBJ2-1; TRBD2 matches 9 bases. This CDR3 has 16 amino acids. The germline gives CDR1 LGHDT, CDR2 YNNKEL (reference sequence). The junction had 8 bases not matched to a gene; V was cut back by 1 base and J by 7 bases. The CDR3 DNA reads TGTGCCAGCAGCCAAGGACCAGCGGGGGGCATAAATGAGCAGTTCTTC. It encodes CASSQGPAGGINEQFF.

This clonotype was observed at least ten times. V gene TRBV18 combines with J gene TRBJ1-1; D is perhaps TRBD1 (5 bases). The CDR3 runs 15 residues. The V end lost 5 bases, the J end lost 8 bases, and 21 bases lay between the germline ends. Germline V lookup: CDR1 KGHSH, CDR2 LQKENI. The CDR3 nucleotides read TGTGCCAGCTCAGGCTTCAGGGAGGGCGGACTCGAAGCTTTCTTT. It translates to CASSGFREGGLEAFF.

This clonotype showed up many times. The chain recombines TRBV5-1 with TRBJ2-2, with unresolved D. Trimming stripped 0 bases from V and 3 bases from J, with 9 bases between. The CDR3 length is 15 residues. Germline CDR1 and CDR2: SGHRS and YFSETQ. The DNA of the CDR3 is TGCGCCAGCAGCTTGGGCGGTGGCGACACCGGGGAGCTGTTTTTT. Amino acid sequence: CASSLGGGDTGELFF. Drawing the rest from reference TRBV5-1 and TRBJ2-2, the complete variable domain is KAGVTQTPRYLIKTRGQQVTLSCSPISGHRSVSWYQQTPGQGLQFLFEYFSETQRNKGNFPGRFSGRQFSNSRSEMNVSTLELGDSALYLCASSLGGGDTGELFFGEGSRLTVL.

Concerning this clonotype: An end of the junction differs from the germline gene, which may be a read error. J is TRBJ2-5 and V is TRBV12-3 or TRBV12-4, with 9 positions matching TRBD1. CDR3 length equals 16 residues. The CDR3 sequence is CSSSFSGQGREETQYF. CDR3 DNA sequence: TGTTCCAGCAGTTTTTCTGGACAGGGGCGAGAGGAGACCCAGTACTTC.

For this clonotype: A junction end diverges from the germline sequence, so it may reflect a read error. The V and J genes are TRBV6-1 and TRBJ1-2; 8 bases map to TRBD1. CDR1 and CDR2 from the germline V gene are MNHNS and SASEGT. This CDR3 is built from 16 residues. The CDR3 spells CASSERVQGAGYGHTF. CDR3 coding DNA: TGTGCCAGCAGTGAACGTGTCCAGGGGGCAGGCTATGGCCACACCTTC.

Remarks on this clonotype: A read error is possible here, since a much larger clone lies one base away. The rearrangement uses TRBV6-4 and TRBJ2-5, with 7 bases identical to TRBD1. The CDR3 covers 14 residues. The germline CDR1 and CDR2 sequences are MRHNA and SNTAGT. The CDR3 protein is CTSSFTQGRETHYF. The CDR3 nucleotides are TGTACCAGCAGTTTCACACAGGGGCGAGAGACCCATTACTTC.

This clonotype was detected ten times or more. The chain links TRBV3-1 to TRBJ2-7; 8 bases match TRBD2. CDR3 length: 14 residues. CDR1 LGHDT and CDR2 YNNKEL come from the germline V gene (reference sequence). Unmatched junction bases numbered 3, after V lost 2 bases and J lost 3 bases. In DNA form, the CDR3 reads TGTGCCAGCAGCCAAAGCAGCGGGAGCTACGAGCAGTACTTC. Its translation: CASSQSSGSYEQYF.

This clonotype was recorded only once. The chain carries TRBV6-1 and TRBJ2-7; perhaps TRBD2 as D (5 bases). Per the germline V gene, CDR1 is MNHNS and CDR2 is SASEGT. The CDR3 runs 15 residues. The V end was cut by 3 bases, the J end by 0 bases, with 12 bases between. The CDR3 loop is CASSDTGIGSYEQYF. The CDR3 coding sequence is TGTGCCAGCAGTGACACCGGGATAGGCTCCTACGAGCAGTACTTC.

This clonotype was seen repeatedly, ten times or more. This sequence joins TRBV6-5 and TRBJ2-5, with D possibly TRBD1 on 6 matching bases. The CDR3 spans 15 residues. Trimming stripped 0 bases from V and 2 bases from J, with 10 bases between. Germline CDR1 reads MNHEY; CDR2 reads SVGAGI. Here the CDR3 DNA reads TGTGCCAGCAGTTACTCAGCAGGGGTACAAGAGACCCAGTACTTC. Its translation is CASSYSAGVQETQYF.

The V gene is TRBV7-3, the J gene TRBJ2-3, with a weak D call TRBD2 (5 bases). The CDR3 extends over 15 amino acids. Germline CDR1 is SGHTA and CDR2 is FQGTGA. The V gene lost 5 bases and the J gene lost 6 bases, with 18 bases spanning the gap. The chain's CDR3 is CASSQEGGDKDTQYF. CDR3 sequence (DNA): TGTGCCAGCAGCCAAGAGGGCGGTGATAAGGATACGCAGTATTTT. The full variable domain, in which reference TRBV7-3 and TRBJ2-3 provide the parts outside the CDR3, is GAGVSQTPSNKVTEKGKYVELRCDPISGHTALYWYRQSLGQGPEFLIYFQGTGAADDSGLPNDRFFAVRPEGSVSTLKIQRTERGDSAVYLCASSQEGGDKDTQYFGPGTRLTVL.

This clonotype was picked up many times. The gene calls are TRBV9 and TRBJ2-5; a weak D match, TRBD1 (6 bases). Germline V gene lookup returns CDR1 SGDLS and CDR2 YYNGEE. The V end was cut by 0 bases, the J end by 1 base, with 19 bases between. CDR3 size: 18 residues. The CDR3 region has the DNA TGTGCCAGCAGCGTAGGTCGTTTTGGGGGACAACTCCAAGAGACCCAGTACTTC. Amino acid sequence: CASSVGRFGGQLQETQYF.

As for this clonotype: This sequence may be a read error, since a much larger clone differs from it by one base. It is unclear where the CDR3 begins or ends on the DNA, so no DNA is shown, and the CDR3 is as TCRdb lists it. CDR3 region: CASSVGAGTSVETKYF. This sequence joins TRBV9 and TRBJ2-5; the table names TRBD2, a call not compared with the DNA. The CDR3 has 16 residues if both end residues are counted. The germline CDR1 and CDR2 sequences are SGDLS and YYNGEE.

This clonotype has more than one count but fewer than ten. A read error may explain this, as a much larger clone is one base away. The V call is TRBV9, the J call TRBJ2-7; TRBD2 matches at 9 bases. The germline CDR1 and CDR2 sequences are SGDLS and YYNGEE. The length of the CDR3 is 15 residues. J was trimmed by 2 bases and V by 0 bases; bases with no gene match: 3. The CDR3 here is CASSVVLAGTYEQYF. DNA of the CDR3: TGTGCCAGCAGCGTAGTACTAGCGGGTACCTACGAGCAGTACTTC.

This clonotype is categorized as medium-sized. The genes are TRBV27 and TRBJ2-7; 10 bases are a match to TRBD1. Per germline, CDR1 MNHEY and CDR2 SMNVEV (reference sequence). Trimming cost V 6 bases and J 4 bases; bases outside gene matches: 6. The length of the CDR3 is 14 residues. The CDR3 bases are TGTGCCAGCAGCCCGGACAGGGGGGTTTACGAGCAGTACTTC. Its translation: CASSPDRGVYEQYF.

This clonotype was recorded at least ten times. This chain joins TRBV10-3 and TRBJ2-1; no reliable D call. There are 12 residues in the CDR3. Looked up from germline, CDR1 is ENHRY and CDR2 is SYGVKD. The V gene lost 8 bases and the J gene lost 8 bases, with 13 bases spanning the gap. The DNA of the CDR3 is TGTGCCATCGGCCCAGCACCCGATGAGCAGTTCTTC. Its translation is CAIGPAPDEQFF.